Sequencing of this T cell receptor (beta chain) was carried out in a study of cytotoxic CD8 clonotypes in ibrutinib-treated CLL. Only in-frame clones appear in the TCRdb table, and some are missing; sequencing was by immunoSEQ multiplex PCR. The sample lists about 120,000 clones; approximately 58% were seen once. The sequences come from PBMCs, collected after 24 months of ibrutinib treatment. This sequence was found in a human donor with chronic lymphocytic leukemia.

The CDR3 is CASSLGDLRGELFF. In nucleotides, the CDR3 is TGTGCCAGCAGTTTAGGGGACCTCCGGGGGGAGCTGTTTTTT. The rearrangement links TRBV6-6 to TRBJ2-2; D may match TRBD1 or TRBD2 (5 bases each). V lost 4 bases and J lost 8, with 14 bases in between. CDR1 is MNHNY, CDR2 SVGAGI, per germline (reference sequence). This CDR3 comprises 14 residues.